The clone carrying this T cell receptor beta chain was observed at least ten times. The antigen is undetermined. A read error may account for a junction end that differs from germline. The record originates from a study of T-cell memory formation after mild COVID-19. Study in general: In these data, TCR clusters were largely donor specific. Study-level results: Contracting clones from day 15 to 85 had balanced CD4/CD8; later expanders favoured CD4+. CM and EM subsets held most contracting CD4+ clones; EMRA held CD8+ ones.

The CDR3 contains 16 residues. The germline V gene has CDR1 KGHDR and CDR2 SFDVKD. Barcoded TCR alpha and TCR beta cDNA libraries with UMIs came from 5'RACE using constant-segment primers. TCRdb used MiXCR to reprocess the 5' RACE reads, holding one entry per CDR3 protein. The sample gives around 33,000 distinct CDR3 sequences, roughly 20% of which show up once; 1.5% is in the top ten. The sequence derives from an adult who had mild COVID-19 (a few samples of this study predate the infection). Cell type and time point are not known. The sequencing sample was made of PBMCs or a T cell subset sorted from them (not recorded which). The chain recombines TRBV24-1 with TRBJ2-5; 8 bases fit TRBD2. CDR3 DNA: TGTGCCACCAGTGAAACCGGGACTAGGGCGGTAGAGGCCCAGTACTTC. It codes for CATSETGTRAVEAQYF.